The sequence of this TCR beta chain was determined in a study of shared clonotypes between healthy human individuals. Turning to the study itself: Used for every donor were three CD4 naive, three CD4 memory, two CD8 naive and one CD8 memory plate. Study-wide findings and caveats: Naive subsets generally exceeded memory subsets in estimated richness. A handful of donors held about 5% of naive CD4 clonotypes in common.

V lost 7 bases to trimming and J lost 5 bases, with 24 bases between them. Germline values: CDR1 MDHEN, CDR2 SYDVKM. The CDR3 is 18 residues long. Sequenced by immunoSEQ multiplex PCR; TCRdb stores in-frame clones only, minus some. The data contain 2 million to 2.5 million clones, 95% of them singletons. Turning to this clone: Antigen unknown.

CD4+ cells were split into CD45RA+ naive and CD45RA-negative memory subsets. The TCR sequence derives from a man younger than 30 in good health. Source material: naive CD4+ T cells sorted from blood. Specified subset: CD45RA+ positively selected. The rearrangement uses TRBV28 and TRBJ2-6; a weak D match, TRBD1 (6 bases). Written as DNA, the CDR3 is TGTGCCAGCAATACATTCGGGACAAGGGGCCCGTGGGCCAACGTCCTGACTTTC. Its protein product is CASNTFGTRGPWANVLTF.